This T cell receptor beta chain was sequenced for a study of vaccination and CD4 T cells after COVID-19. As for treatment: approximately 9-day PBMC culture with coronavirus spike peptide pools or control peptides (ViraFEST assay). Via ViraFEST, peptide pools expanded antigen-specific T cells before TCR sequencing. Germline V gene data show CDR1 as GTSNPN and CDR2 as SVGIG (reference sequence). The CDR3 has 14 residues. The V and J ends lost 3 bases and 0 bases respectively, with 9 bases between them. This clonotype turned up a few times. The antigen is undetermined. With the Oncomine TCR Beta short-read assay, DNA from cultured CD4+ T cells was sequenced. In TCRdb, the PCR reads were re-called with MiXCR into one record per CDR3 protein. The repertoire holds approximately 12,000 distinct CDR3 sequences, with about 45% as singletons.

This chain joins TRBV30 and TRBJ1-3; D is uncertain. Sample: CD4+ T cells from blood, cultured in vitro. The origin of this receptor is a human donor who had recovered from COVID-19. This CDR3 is CAWRFPSSGNTIYF. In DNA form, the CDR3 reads TGTGCCTGGAGATTCCCGAGCTCTGGAAACACCATATATTTT.